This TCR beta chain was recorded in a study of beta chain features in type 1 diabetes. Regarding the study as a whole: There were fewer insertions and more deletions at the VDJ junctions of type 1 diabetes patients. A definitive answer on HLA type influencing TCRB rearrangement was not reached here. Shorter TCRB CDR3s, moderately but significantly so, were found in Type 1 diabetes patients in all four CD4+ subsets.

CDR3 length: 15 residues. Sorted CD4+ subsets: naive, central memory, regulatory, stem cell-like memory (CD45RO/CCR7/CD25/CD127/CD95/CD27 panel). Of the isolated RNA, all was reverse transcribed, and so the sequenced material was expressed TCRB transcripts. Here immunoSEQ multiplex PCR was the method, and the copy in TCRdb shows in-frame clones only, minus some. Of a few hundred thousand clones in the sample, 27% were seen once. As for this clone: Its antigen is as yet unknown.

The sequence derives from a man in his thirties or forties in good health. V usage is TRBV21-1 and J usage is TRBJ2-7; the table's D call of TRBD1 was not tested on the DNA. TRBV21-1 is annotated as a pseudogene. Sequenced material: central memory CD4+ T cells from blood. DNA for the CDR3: TGTGCCAGCAGCAAAGTGGGGGCCCAAGTTTACGAGCAGTACTTC. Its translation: CASSKVGAQVYEQYF.